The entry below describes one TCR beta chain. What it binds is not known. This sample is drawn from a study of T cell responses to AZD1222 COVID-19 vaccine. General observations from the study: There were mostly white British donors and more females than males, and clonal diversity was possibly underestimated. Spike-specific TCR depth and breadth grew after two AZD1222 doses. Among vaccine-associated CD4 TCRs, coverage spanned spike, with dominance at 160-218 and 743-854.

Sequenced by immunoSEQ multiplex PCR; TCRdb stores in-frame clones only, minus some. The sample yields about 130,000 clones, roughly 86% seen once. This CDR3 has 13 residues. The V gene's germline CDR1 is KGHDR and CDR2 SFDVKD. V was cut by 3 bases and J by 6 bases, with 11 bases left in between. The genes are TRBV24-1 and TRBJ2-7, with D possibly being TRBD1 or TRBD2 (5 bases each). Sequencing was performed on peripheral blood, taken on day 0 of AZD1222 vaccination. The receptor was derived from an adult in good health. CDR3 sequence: CATSDPLGAEQYF. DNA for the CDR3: TGTGCCACCAGTGATCCCCTCGGGGCCGAGCAGTACTTC.